The 30 T cell receptor beta chains in this list originate from one sample, sequenced in a study of shared clonotypes between healthy human individuals. Profiled with immunoSEQ multiplex PCR; TCRdb holds only in-frame clones, not every one. The sample holds 2 million to 3 million clones, roughly 93% seen once. Material for sequencing was naive CD4+ T cells from PBMCs. Subset here: CD45RA+ positively selected. The receptors come from a man between 18 and 35 years old in good health. Some clones in this sample may be carry-over from other donors' samples.

The CDR3 DNA reads as TGTGCCAGCAGCCGACTAGCGGGAGGGCCGGCCACCGGGGAGCTGTTTTTT. This sequence encodes CASSRLAGGPATGELFF. The chain employs TRBV7-2 and TRBJ2-2; 14 bases are a match to TRBD2. This CDR3 is built from 17 residues. The V gene's germline CDR1 is SGHTA and CDR2 FQGNSA. Losses at the gene ends were 5 bases for V and 4 bases for J; bases not matched to a gene: 6.

The chain combines TRBV28 with TRBJ2-1; 9 bases are shared with TRBD2. This CDR3 has 16 residues. The germline CDR1 and CDR2 sequences are MDHEN and SYDVKM. V was pared by 7 bases and J by 9 bases, with 16 bases of the junction left unmatched. CDR3 sequence reads: CASKPAGTSKYGEQFF. The CDR3 DNA sequence: TGTGCCAGCAAACCTGCCGGGACTAGCAAATACGGTGAGCAGTTCTTC. Using reference TRBV28 and TRBJ2-1 for the parts outside the CDR3, the full variable domain is DVKVTQSSRYLVKRTGEKVFLECVQDMDHENMFWYRQDPGLGLRLIYFSYDVKMKEKGDIPEGYSVSREKKERFSLILESASTNQTSMYLCASKPAGTSKYGEQFFGPGTRLTVL.

The chain has TRBV7-3 and TRBJ2-2; D ambiguous. CDR1 and CDR2 from the germline V gene are SGHTA and FQGTGA. Trimming removed 1 base from V and 6 bases from J, with 9 bases in between. The CDR3 extends over 14 amino acids. The CDR3 region has the DNA TGTGCCAGCAGCTTAAACTTCTTTGCCGGGGAGCTGTTTTTT. Amino acid sequence: CASSLNFFAGELFF.

J is TRBJ1-2 and V is TRBV7-9; D gene unclear. The V end lost 2 bases, the J end lost 3 bases, and 19 bases lay between the germline ends. Per germline, CDR1 SEHNR and CDR2 FQNEAQ (reference sequence). This CDR3 comprises 17 residues. The CDR3 loop reads CASSLLVGRGRDYGYTF. CDR3 bases: TGTGCCAGCAGCTTACTTGTAGGGCGAGGGCGGGACTATGGCTACACCTTC.

The table lists this clone with a count of one. V is TRBV28 and J is TRBJ2-7; D unresolved. This CDR3 spans 12 amino acids. Germline CDR1 is MDHEN and CDR2 is SYDVKM. The V and J ends lost 9 bases and 4 bases respectively, with 13 bases between them. CDR3 amino acids: CASSILVYEQYF. The CDR3 DNA reads TGTGCCAGTAGCATATTAGTTTACGAGCAGTACTTC. The full variable domain, its missing parts supplied by reference TRBV28 and TRBJ2-7, is DVKVTQSSRYLVKRTGEKVFLECVQDMDHENMFWYRQDPGLGLRLIYFSYDVKMKEKGDIPEGYSVSREKKERFSLILESASTNQTSMYLCASSILVYEQYFGPGTRLTVT.

J is TRBJ2-7 and V is TRBV4-3, with D hard to call. Germline V gene lookup returns CDR1 LGHNA and CDR2 YSLEER. This CDR3 has 13 residues. The V and J ends lost 2 bases and 3 bases respectively, with 8 bases between them. CDR3 sequence: CASSQSRLYEQYF. The DNA for the CDR3 is TGCGCCAGCAGCCAAAGTAGACTCTACGAGCAGTACTTC.

The rearrangement uses TRBV6-4 and TRBJ2-7, with D unclear. Per the germline V gene, CDR1 is MRHNA and CDR2 is SNTAGT. V lost 5 bases, J lost 4 bases, and 18 bases lay in between. The CDR3 contains 15 residues. CDR3 protein: CASSTVTFPGYEQYF. CDR3 in DNA: TGTGCCAGCAGTACGGTCACGTTTCCGGGTTACGAGCAGTACTTC.

The chain combines TRBV5-8 with TRBJ1-2; TRBD1 matches 7 bases. CDR1 and CDR2 (germline): SGHTS, YDEGEE. There are 16 residues in the CDR3. Trimming took 4 bases from V and 0 from J; bases not matched to a gene: 9. The CDR3 sequence: CASSRQGSPSNYGYTF. DNA for the CDR3: TGTGCCAGCAGCCGACAGGGCTCGCCTTCTAACTATGGCTACACCTTC.

This chain connects TRBV28 to TRBJ2-5; 7 bases agree with TRBD2. CDR1 and CDR2 from the germline V gene are MDHEN and SYDVKM. This CDR3 contains 13 residues. V lost 5 bases, J lost 2 bases, and 2 bases stayed unmatched. Written as DNA, the CDR3 is TGTGCCAGCAGTCAAGCGGGGCAAGAGACCCAGTACTTC. Translating gives CASSQAGQETQYF.

The chain employs TRBV27 and TRBJ1-1; maybe TRBD1 (5 bases). From germline, CDR1 is MNHEY and CDR2 SMNVEV (reference sequence). Trimming removed 5 bases at V and 2 bases at J, with 15 bases between. This CDR3 is 15 amino acids long. This CDR3 is CASSIRPGPNTEAFF. Written as DNA, the CDR3 is TGTGCCAGCAGTATTCGACCGGGGCCAAACACTGAAGCTTTCTTT.

The chain has TRBV11-1 and TRBJ2-5; D may correspond to TRBD1 or TRBD2 (5 bases each). CDR1 and CDR2 (germline): SGHAT, FQDESV (reference sequence). The CDR3 totals 14 residues. The ends were cut back, 0 bases at V and 5 bases at J, with 10 bases in the middle. CDR3 DNA sequence: TGTGCCAGCAGCTTAGCGGGATGGGGGGAGACCCAGTACTTC. It specifies CASSLAGWGETQYF.

The chain joins TRBV28 to TRBJ2-1; a possible D gene is TRBD1 (6 bases). Trimming removed 6 bases at V and 4 bases at J, with 25 bases between. The germline CDR1 and CDR2 sequences are MDHEN and SYDVKM. The CDR3 totals 18 residues. CDR3 sequence (DNA): TGTGCCAGCAGCACACCCAGGTTCCGGGACAAGGAATACAATGAGCAGTTCTTC. It encodes CASSTPRFRDKEYNEQFF.

The chain is built from TRBV25-1 and TRBJ2-1, with 12 bases identical to TRBD2. This CDR3 is 15 amino acids long. Germline assignment: CDR1 MGHDK and CDR2 SYGVNS. The V and J ends lost 5 bases and 2 bases, in that order; junction bases with no gene match: 1. CDR3 nucleotide sequence: TGTGCCAGCAGTCGACTAGCGGGGGCCTACAATGAGCAGTTCTTC. It yields the protein CASSRLAGAYNEQFF.

This sequence joins TRBV4-1 and TRBJ2-3; TRBD1 matches 7 bases. After removal of 2 bases from V and 4 bases from J, the junction contained 12 bases not matched to a gene. Germline assignment: CDR1 MGHRA and CDR2 YSYEKL. CDR3 size: 17 residues. CDR3 region: CASSQRLGDSGADTQYF. In nucleotides, the CDR3 is TGCGCCAGCAGCCAAAGACTTGGGGACAGTGGGGCAGATACGCAGTATTTT.

The chain carries TRBV5-1 and TRBJ2-1; 13 bases agree with TRBD2. CDR3 size: 16 residues. Germline-derived CDR1 and CDR2 are SGHRS and YFSETQ. V dropped 3 bases and J dropped 6; count of bases not matched to a gene: 6. The CDR3 is CASSWGTSGNFNEQFF. CDR3 nucleotides: TGCGCCAGCAGCTGGGGGACTAGCGGGAATTTCAATGAGCAGTTCTTC.

V and J are TRBV5-1 and TRBJ1-4, with a weak D call TRBD1 (6 bases). The germline V and J ends were trimmed by 1 base and 4 bases, with 11 bases remaining between them. CDR1 is SGHRS and CDR2 is YFSETQ in the germline V gene. The CDR3 totals 15 residues. CDR3 amino acids: CASSLTTGDNEKLFF. DNA of the CDR3: TGCGCCAGCAGCTTGACGACAGGTGATAATGAAAAACTGTTTTTT.

The chain is built from TRBV6-6 and TRBJ1-2, with TRBD1 as a possible D gene (6 bases). The CDR3 runs 12 residues. Trimming stripped 0 bases from V and 10 bases from J, with 9 bases between. Germline V CDR1 and CDR2: MNHNY, SVGAGI (reference sequence). CDR3 residues: CASSYSNRAYTF. In DNA, the CDR3 is TGTGCCAGCAGTTACTCGAACAGGGCCTACACCTTC.

CDR3 DNA: TGTGCCAGCAGCTCGTTAGCGGGGAGGGGTCCTCTTTTCTTC. This codes for CASSSLAGRGPLFF. The chain is built from TRBV7-3 and TRBJ2-1; 8 bases match TRBD2. There are 14 residues in the CDR3. CDR1 is SGHTA and CDR2 is FQGTGA in the germline V gene. V shed 4 bases and J 16 bases; nucleotides not matched to a gene: 15.

J is TRBJ1-2 and V is TRBV18; no reliable D call. The germline V and J ends were trimmed by 6 bases and 14 bases, with 16 bases remaining between them. Per the germline V gene, CDR1 is KGHSH and CDR2 is LQKENI. This CDR3 has 11 residues. CDR3 bases: TGTGCCAGCTCTCTGGTGGGAAACCGTACCTTC. Its protein product is CASSLVGNRTF. Variable domain in full (rest from reference TRBV18 and TRBJ1-2): NAGVMQNPRHLVRRRGQEARLRCSPMKGHSHVYWYRQLPEEGLKFMVYLQKENIIDESGMPKERFSAEFPKEGPSILRIQQVVRGDSAAYFCASSLVGNRTFGSGTRLTVV.

The chain employs TRBV11-1 and TRBJ2-5; 7 bases are a match to TRBD1. CDR1 and CDR2 from the germline V gene are SGHAT and FQDESV (reference sequence). Unmatched junction bases numbered 4, after V lost 5 bases and J lost 1 base. This CDR3 comprises 14 residues. The CDR3 spells CASSRQGPQETQYF. CDR3 DNA sequence: TGTGCCAGCAGCCGACAGGGTCCCCAAGAGACCCAGTACTTC. Based on the CDR3 plus reference TRBV11-1 and TRBJ2-5, the full variable domain is EAEVAQSPRYKITEKSQAVAFWCDPISGHATLYWYRQILGQGPELLVQFQDESVVDDSQLPKDRFSAERLKGVDSTLKIQPAELGDSAMYLCASSRQGPQETQYFGPGTRLLVL.

The J gene is TRBJ1-1, the V gene TRBV28; D gene unclear. The CDR3 is 14 amino acids. Germline CDR1 MDHEN, CDR2 SYDVKM. V lost 5 bases to trimming and J lost 3 bases, with 13 bases between them. The CDR3 here is CASSIPQSYTEAFF. The CDR3 nucleotides are TGTGCCAGCAGTATCCCGCAATCATACACTGAAGCTTTCTTT.

The chain carries TRBV11-2 and TRBJ2-6; D gene uncertain. The V end lost 5 bases, the J end lost 0 bases, and 8 bases lay between the germline ends. Germline CDR1 reads SGHAT; CDR2 reads FQNNGV. This CDR3 comprises 15 residues. CDR3: CASSPTASGANVLTF. The CDR3 nucleotides read TGTGCCAGCAGCCCCACCGCCTCTGGGGCCAACGTCCTGACTTTC.

V gene TRBV2 combines with J gene TRBJ2-5; 7 nucleotides align to TRBD2. From germline, CDR1 is SNHLY and CDR2 FYNNEI. The CDR3 loop spans 17 amino acids. V shed 2 bases and J 5 bases; nucleotides not matched to a gene: 14. CDR3: CASSEREGPPERETQYF. DNA of the CDR3: TGTGCCAGCAGTGAAAGGGAGGGGCCTCCTGAGAGGGAGACCCAGTACTTC.

J is TRBJ2-3 and V is TRBV14; D possibly matches TRBD1 or TRBD2 (5 bases each). V gave up 1 base and J gave up 5 bases, with 10 bases separating them. The CDR3 consists of 14 residues. The germline V gene encodes CDR1 SGHDN and CDR2 FVKESK. The CDR3 reads CASSQGGSGDTQYF. The CDR3 DNA sequence: TGTGCCAGCAGCCAAGGGGGGTCTGGAGATACGCAGTATTTT.

The CDR3 loop reads CASRFAGGGGEKLFF. DNA of the CDR3: TGTGCCAGCAGATTTGCTGGGGGAGGAGGCGAAAAACTGTTTTTT. V gene TRBV5-6 combines with J gene TRBJ1-4; D is possibly TRBD1 (5 bases). The CDR3 is 15 amino acids. V lost 5 bases and J lost 8, with 19 bases in between. Germline V gives CDR1 SGHDT, CDR2 YYEEEE. Looking up the rest from reference TRBV5-6 and TRBJ1-4 gives the full variable domain: DAGVTQSPTHLIKTRGQQVTLRCSPKSGHDTVSWYQQALGQGPQFIFQYYEEEERQRGNFPDRFSGHQFPNYSSELNVNALLLGDSALYLCASRFAGGGGEKLFFGSGTQLSVL.

This sequence joins TRBV19 and TRBJ2-1; 8 positions agree with TRBD2. This CDR3 is 15 amino acids long. Germline CDR1 and CDR2: LNHDA and SQIVND (reference sequence). V dropped 4 bases and J dropped 5; count of bases not matched to a gene: 7. CDR3 coding DNA: TGTGCCAGTAGTAATTGGGTAGCGGGAAACAATGAGCAGTTCTTC. This sequence encodes CASSNWVAGNNEQFF. Drawing the rest from reference TRBV19 and TRBJ2-1, the complete variable domain is DGGITQSPKYLFRKEGQNVTLSCEQNLNHDAMYWYRQDPGQGLRLIYYSQIVNDFQKGDIAEGYSVSREKKESFPLTVTSAQKNPTAFYLCASSNWVAGNNEQFFGPGTRLTVL.

The chain links TRBV4-2 to TRBJ1-2; no firm D call. Between the trimmed V and J ends, which lost 0 bases and 7 bases, there was a span of 9 bases. The CDR3 is 13 amino acids. CDR1 is LGHNA, CDR2 YNFKEQ, per germline. The CDR3 nucleotides read TGTGCCAGCAGCCAAGAGAGCGGGTTTGGCTACACCTTC. As protein: CASSQESGFGYTF.

The CDR3 region has the DNA TGTGCCAGTAGTATAGATGGGTCCAGGGAGGAAGGCTACACCTTC. The encoded protein is CASSIDGSREEGYTF. V is TRBV19 and J is TRBJ1-2; perhaps TRBD1 as D (5 bases). There are 15 residues in the CDR3. V was trimmed by 0 bases and J by 8 bases, leaving 16 bases between them. Germline values: CDR1 LNHDA, CDR2 SQIVND (reference sequence).

V gene TRBV5-1 combines with J gene TRBJ2-1, with TRBD1 matching 12 bases. This CDR3 comprises 16 residues. V trimming: 3 bases; J trimming: 8 bases; junction bases outside the gene matches: 9. Germline assignment: CDR1 SGHRS and CDR2 YFSETQ. Here the CDR3 reads CASSSEPGQGAYEQFF. The DNA for the CDR3 is TGCGCCAGCAGCTCAGAACCGGGACAGGGGGCCTATGAGCAGTTCTTC.

The J gene is TRBJ2-3, the V gene TRBV6-4; D is possibly TRBD1 or TRBD2 (6 bases each). The CDR3 is 15 amino acids. Germline lookup yields CDR1 MRHNA and CDR2 SNTAGT. Trimming removed 4 bases at V and 5 bases at J, with 16 bases between. Here the CDR3 reads CASSAGDNVKDTQYF. CDR3 DNA sequence: TGTGCCAGCAGTGCGGGGGACAACGTGAAAGATACGCAGTATTTT.